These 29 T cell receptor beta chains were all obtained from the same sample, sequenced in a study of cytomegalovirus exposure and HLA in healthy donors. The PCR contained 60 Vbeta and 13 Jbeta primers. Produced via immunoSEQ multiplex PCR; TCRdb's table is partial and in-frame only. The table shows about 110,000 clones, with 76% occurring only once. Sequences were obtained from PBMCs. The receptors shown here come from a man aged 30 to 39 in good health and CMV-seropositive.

The DNA for the CDR3 is TGTGCCAGCAGCCAAGTAGGTCAGGCTTCCTACAATGAGCAGTTCTTC. Translation gives CASSQVGQASYNEQFF. The V call is TRBV9, the J call TRBJ2-1, with D unresolved. This CDR3 region has 16 residues. CDR1 SGDLS and CDR2 YYNGEE come from the germline V gene. Trimming left V 4 bases short and J 1 base short, with 15 bases between.

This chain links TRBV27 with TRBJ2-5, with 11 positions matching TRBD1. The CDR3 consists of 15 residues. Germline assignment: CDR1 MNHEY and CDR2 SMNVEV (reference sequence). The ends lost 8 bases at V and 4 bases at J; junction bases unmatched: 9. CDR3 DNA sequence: TGTGCCAGCGGGGAGGACAGGGGGCTTAGAGAGACCCAGTACTTC. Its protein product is CASGEDRGLRETQYF.

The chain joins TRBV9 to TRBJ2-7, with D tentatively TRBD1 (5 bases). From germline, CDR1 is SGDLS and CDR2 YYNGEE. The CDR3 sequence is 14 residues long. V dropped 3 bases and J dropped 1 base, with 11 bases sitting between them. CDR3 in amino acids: CASSATRESYEQYF. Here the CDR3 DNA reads TGTGCCAGCAGCGCCACCAGGGAATCCTACGAGCAGTACTTC.

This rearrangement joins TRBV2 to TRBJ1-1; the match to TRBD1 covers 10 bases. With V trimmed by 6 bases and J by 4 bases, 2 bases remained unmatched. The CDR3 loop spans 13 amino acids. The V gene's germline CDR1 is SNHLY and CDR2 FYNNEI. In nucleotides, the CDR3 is TGTGCCAGCAGAGACAGGGGGCTCACTGAAGCTTTCTTT. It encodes CASRDRGLTEAFF.

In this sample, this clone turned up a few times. The CDR3 DNA follows: TGCGCCAGCAGCGTGGGACAGGGGGTTGCAACTAATGAAAAACTGTTTTTT. Amino acid sequence: CASSVGQGVATNEKLFF. The J gene is TRBJ1-4, the V gene TRBV4-3; 11 bases agree with TRBD1. The CDR3 covers 17 residues. CDR1 is LGHNA and CDR2 is YSLEER in the germline V gene. Trimming cost V 5 bases and J 0 bases; bases outside gene matches: 5.

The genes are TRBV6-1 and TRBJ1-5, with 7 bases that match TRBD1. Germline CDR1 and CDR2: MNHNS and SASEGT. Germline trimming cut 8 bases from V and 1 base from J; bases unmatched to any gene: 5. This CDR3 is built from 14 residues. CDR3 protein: CASAPQGSNQPQHF. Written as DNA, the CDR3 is TGTGCCAGCGCGCCACAGGGGAGCAATCAGCCCCAGCATTTT.

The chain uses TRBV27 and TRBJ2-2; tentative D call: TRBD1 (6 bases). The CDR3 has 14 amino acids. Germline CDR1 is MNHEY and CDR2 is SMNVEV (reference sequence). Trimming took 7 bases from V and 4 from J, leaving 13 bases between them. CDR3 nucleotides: TGTGCCAGCATGTGGGGGCCGCCCACCGGGGAGCTGTTTTTT. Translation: CASMWGPPTGELFF.

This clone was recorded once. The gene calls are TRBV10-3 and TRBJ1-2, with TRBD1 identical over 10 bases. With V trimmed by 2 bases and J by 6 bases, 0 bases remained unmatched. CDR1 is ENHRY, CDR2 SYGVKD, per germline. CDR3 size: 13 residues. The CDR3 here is CAISEGTGDGYTF. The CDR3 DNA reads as TGTGCCATCAGTGAGGGGACAGGGGATGGCTACACCTTC.

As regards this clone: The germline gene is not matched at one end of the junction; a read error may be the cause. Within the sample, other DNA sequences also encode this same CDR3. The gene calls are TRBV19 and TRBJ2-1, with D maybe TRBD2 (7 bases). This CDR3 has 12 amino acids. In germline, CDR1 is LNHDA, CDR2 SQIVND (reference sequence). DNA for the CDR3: TGTGCTAGTAGGGGGGGGTACAATGAGCAGTTCTTC. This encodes CASRGGYNEQFF. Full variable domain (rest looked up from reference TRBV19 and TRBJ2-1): DGGITQSPKYLFRKEGQNVTLSCEQNLNHDAMYWYRQDPGQGLRLIYYSQIVNDFQKGDIAEGYSVSREKKESFPLTVTSAQKNPTAFYLCASRGGYNEQFFGPGTRLTVL.

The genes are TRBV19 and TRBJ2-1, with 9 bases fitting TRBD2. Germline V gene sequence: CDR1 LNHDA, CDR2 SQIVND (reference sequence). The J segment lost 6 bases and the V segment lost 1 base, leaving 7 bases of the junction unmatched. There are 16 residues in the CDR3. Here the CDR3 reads CASSIVPGGGANEQFF. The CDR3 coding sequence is TGTGCCAGTAGTATAGTGCCCGGCGGGGGGGCCAATGAGCAGTTCTTC.

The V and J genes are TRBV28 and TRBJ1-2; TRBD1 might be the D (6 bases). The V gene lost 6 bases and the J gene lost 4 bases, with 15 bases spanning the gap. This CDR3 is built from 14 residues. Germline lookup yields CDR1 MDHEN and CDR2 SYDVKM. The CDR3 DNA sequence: TGTGCCAGCAGCCACAGGGCCCCCGTCTATGGCTACACCTTC. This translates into CASSHRAPVYGYTF.

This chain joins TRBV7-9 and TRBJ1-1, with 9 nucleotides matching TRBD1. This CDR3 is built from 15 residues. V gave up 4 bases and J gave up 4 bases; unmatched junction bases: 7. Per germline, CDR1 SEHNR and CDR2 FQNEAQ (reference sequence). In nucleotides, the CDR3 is TGTGCCAGCAGCTCACAGGGGGCTTTGAGCACTGAAGCTTTCTTT. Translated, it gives CASSSQGALSTEAFF.

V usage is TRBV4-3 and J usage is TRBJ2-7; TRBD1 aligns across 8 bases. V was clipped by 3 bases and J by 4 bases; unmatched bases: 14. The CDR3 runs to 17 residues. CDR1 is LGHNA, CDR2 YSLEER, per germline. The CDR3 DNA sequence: TGCGCCAGCAGCCAGGACACAGGGGGTCAGACTGGATACGAGCAGTACTTC. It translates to CASSQDTGGQTGYEQYF.

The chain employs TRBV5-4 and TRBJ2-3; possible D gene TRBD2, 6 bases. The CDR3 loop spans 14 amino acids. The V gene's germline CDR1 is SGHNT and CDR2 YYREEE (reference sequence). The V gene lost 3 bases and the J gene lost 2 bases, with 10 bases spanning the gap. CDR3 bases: TGTGCCAGCAGCTCCGGGACTGACACAGATACGCAGTATTTT. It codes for CASSSGTDTDTQYF. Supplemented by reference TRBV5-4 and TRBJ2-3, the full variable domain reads ETGVTQSPTHLIKTRGQQVTLRCSSQSGHNTVSWYQQALGQGPQFIFQYYREEENGRGNFPPRFSGLQFPNYSSELNVNALELDDSALYLCASSSGTDTDTQYFGPGTRLTVL.

The CDR3 DNA sequence: TGTGCCAGCAGCTACCCTAGCGGGGGAGGTGAAGAGACCCAGTACTTC. This encodes CASSYPSGGGEETQYF. The gene calls are TRBV7-6 and TRBJ2-5; TRBD2 agrees at 10 bases. The CDR3 loop spans 16 amino acids. Per germline, CDR1 SGHVS and CDR2 FNYEAQ. With V trimmed by 4 bases and J by 3 bases, 8 bases remained unmatched. The whole variable domain, remainder taken from reference TRBV7-6 and TRBJ2-5, is GAGVSQSPRYKVTKRGQDVALRCDPISGHVSLYWYRQALGQGPEFLTYFNYEAQQDKSGLPNDRFSAERPEGSISTLTIQRTEQRDSAMYRCASSYPSGGGEETQYFGPGTRLLVL.

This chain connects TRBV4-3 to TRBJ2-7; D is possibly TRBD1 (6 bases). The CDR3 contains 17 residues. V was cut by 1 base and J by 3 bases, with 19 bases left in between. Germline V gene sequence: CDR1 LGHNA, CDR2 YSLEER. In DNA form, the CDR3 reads TGCGCCAGCAGCCAAGTAAGGGGGACGCCGGACCTCTACGAGCAGTACTTC. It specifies CASSQVRGTPDLYEQYF.

The CDR3 sequence is CAIGGLNTGELFF. CDR3 in DNA: TGTGCCATCGGGGGCTTGAACACCGGGGAGCTGTTTTTT. The chain carries TRBV10-3 and TRBJ2-2; a possible D gene is TRBD1 (6 bases). V was shortened by 8 bases and J by 1 base, with 8 bases between the two germline ends. Germline V gene sequence: CDR1 ENHRY, CDR2 SYGVKD. This CDR3 spans 13 amino acids.

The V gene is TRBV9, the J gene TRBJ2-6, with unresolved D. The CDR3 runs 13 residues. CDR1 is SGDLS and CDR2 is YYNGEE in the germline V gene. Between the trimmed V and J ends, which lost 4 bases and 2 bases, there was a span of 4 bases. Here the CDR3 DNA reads TGTGCCAGCAGCCGGGCTGGGGCCAACGTCCTGACTTTC. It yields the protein CASSRAGANVLTF.

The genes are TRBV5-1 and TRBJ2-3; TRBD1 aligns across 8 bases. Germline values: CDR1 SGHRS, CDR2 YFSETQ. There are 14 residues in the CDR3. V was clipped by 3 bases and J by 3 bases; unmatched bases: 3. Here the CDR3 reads CASSWTGITDTQYF. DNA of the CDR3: TGCGCCAGCAGCTGGACAGGGATTACAGATACGCAGTATTTT.

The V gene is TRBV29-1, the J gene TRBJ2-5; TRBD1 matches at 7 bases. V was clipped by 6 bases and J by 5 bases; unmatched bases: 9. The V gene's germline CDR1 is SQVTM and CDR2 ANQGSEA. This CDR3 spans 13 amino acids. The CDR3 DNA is TGCAGCGTGTTAAACAGGGGTGGGGAGACCCAGTACTTC. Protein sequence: CSVLNRGGETQYF.

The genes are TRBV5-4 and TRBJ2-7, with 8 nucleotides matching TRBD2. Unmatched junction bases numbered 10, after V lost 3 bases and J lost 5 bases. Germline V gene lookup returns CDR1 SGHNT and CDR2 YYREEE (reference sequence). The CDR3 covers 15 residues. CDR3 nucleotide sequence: TGTGCCAGCAGCTCCCCGGGGGGGGCCGACGACGAGCAGTACTTC. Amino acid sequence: CASSSPGGADDEQYF.

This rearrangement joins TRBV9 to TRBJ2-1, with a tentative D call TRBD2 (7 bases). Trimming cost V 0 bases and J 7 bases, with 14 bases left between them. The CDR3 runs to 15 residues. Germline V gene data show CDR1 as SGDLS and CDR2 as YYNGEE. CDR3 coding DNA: TGTGCCAGCAGCGTAGGAGGGGGGGCCGTTAATGAGCAGTTCTTC. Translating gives CASSVGGGAVNEQFF.

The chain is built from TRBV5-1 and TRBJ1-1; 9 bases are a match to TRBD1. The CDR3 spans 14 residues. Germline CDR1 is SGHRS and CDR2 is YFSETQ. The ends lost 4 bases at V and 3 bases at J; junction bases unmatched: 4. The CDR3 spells CASSQQGADTEAFF. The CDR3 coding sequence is TGCGCCAGCAGCCAACAGGGGGCTGACACTGAAGCTTTCTTT.

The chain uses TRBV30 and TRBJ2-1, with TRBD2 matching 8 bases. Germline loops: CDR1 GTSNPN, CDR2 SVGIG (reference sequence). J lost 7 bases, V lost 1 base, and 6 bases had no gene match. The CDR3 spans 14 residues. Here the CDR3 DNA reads TGTGCCTGGAGTGGAAGCGGGGGTGGGAATGAGCAGTTCTTC. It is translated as CAWSGSGGGNEQFF.

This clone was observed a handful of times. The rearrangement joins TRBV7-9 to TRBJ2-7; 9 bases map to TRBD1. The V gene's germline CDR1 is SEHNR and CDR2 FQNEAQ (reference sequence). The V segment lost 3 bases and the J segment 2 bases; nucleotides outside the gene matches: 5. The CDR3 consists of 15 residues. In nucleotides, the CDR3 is TGTGCCAGCAGCTTCGGACAGGGGTCGACCTACGAGCAGTACTTC. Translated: CASSFGQGSTYEQYF.

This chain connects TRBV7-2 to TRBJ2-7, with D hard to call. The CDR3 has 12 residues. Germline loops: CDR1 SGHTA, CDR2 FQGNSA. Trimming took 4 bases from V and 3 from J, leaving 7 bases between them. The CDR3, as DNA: TGTGCCAGCAGCTCTTCGGGCTACGAGCAGTACTTC. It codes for CASSSSGYEQYF. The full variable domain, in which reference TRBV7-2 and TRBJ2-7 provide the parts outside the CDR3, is GAGVSQSPSNKVTEKGKDVELRCDPISGHTALYWYRQSLGQGLEFLIYFQGNSAPDKSGLPSDRFSAERTGGSVSTLTIQRTQQEDSAVYLCASSSSGYEQYFGPGTRLTVT.

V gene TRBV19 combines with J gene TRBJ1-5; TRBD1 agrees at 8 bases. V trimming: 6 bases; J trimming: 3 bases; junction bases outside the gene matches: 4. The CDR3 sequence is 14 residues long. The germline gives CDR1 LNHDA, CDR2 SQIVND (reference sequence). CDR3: CASRDRGPNQPQHF. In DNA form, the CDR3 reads TGTGCCAGTAGAGACAGGGGCCCCAATCAGCCCCAGCATTTT.

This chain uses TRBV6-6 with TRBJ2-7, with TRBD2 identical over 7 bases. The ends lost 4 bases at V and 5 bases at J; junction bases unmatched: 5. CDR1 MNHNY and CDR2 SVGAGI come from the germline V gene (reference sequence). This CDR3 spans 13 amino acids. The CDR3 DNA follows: TGTGCCAGCAGTTTTCGCGGGGGTGACGAGCAGTACTTC. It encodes CASSFRGGDEQYF.

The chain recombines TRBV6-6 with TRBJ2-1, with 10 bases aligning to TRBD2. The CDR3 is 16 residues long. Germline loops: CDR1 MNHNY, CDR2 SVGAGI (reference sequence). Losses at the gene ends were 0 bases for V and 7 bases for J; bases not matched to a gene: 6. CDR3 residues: CASSYSLAGSNNEQFF. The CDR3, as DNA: TGTGCCAGCAGTTACTCACTAGCGGGGTCTAATAATGAGCAGTTCTTC.